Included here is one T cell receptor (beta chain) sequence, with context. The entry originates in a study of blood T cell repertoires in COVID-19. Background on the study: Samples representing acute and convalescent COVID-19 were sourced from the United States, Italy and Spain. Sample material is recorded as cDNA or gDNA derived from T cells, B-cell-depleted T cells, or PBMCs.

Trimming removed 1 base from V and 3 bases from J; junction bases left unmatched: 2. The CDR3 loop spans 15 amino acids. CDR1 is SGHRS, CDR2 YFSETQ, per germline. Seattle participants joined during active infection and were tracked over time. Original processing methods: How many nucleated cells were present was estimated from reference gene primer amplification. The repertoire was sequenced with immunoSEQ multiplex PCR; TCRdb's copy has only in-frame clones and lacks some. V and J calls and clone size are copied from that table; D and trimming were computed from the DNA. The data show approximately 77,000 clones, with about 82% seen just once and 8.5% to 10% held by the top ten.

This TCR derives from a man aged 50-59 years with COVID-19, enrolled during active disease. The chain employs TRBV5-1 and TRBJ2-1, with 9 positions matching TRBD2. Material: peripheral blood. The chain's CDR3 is CASSLLAGNYNEQFF. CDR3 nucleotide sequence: TGCGCCAGCAGCTTGCTAGCGGGAAACTACAATGAGCAGTTCTTC. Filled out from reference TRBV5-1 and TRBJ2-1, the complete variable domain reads KAGVTQTPRYLIKTRGQQVTLSCSPISGHRSVSWYQQTPGQGLQFLFEYFSETQRNKGNFPGRFSGRQFSNSRSEMNVSTLELGDSALYLCASSLLAGNYNEQFFGPGTRLTVL.